These 22 T cell receptor beta chains came from one sample sequenced in a study of blood T cell repertoires in COVID-19. Sequencing used immunoSEQ multiplex PCR; TCRdb keeps in-frame clones, though not all of them. The table includes roughly 160,000 clones, about 88% detected once. Sequenced sample: peripheral blood. The receptors stem from a man aged 55 to 69 with acute or convalescent COVID-19.

The chain couples TRBV11-2 to TRBJ2-5; possibly TRBD1 for D (7 bases). The CDR3 contains 15 residues. V shed 4 bases and J shed 4 bases, with 16 bases lying between them. Per the germline V gene, CDR1 is SGHAT and CDR2 is FQNNGV. The CDR3 loop reads CASSSRGVEGETQYF. CDR3 in DNA: TGTGCCAGCAGCTCCAGGGGGGTAGAGGGAGAGACCCAGTACTTC.

The V call is TRBV10-2, the J call TRBJ1-2; D gene uncertain. The CDR3 has 14 residues. The V end lost 4 bases, the J end lost 4 bases, and 13 bases lay between the germline ends. CDR1 and CDR2 from the germline V gene are WSHSY and SAAADI. In DNA, the CDR3 is TGCGCCAGCAGTGGCTCCGGGAAGCTCTATGGCTACACCTTC. Its protein product is CASSGSGKLYGYTF.

The chain links TRBV3-1 (or the pseudogene TRBV3-2) to TRBJ1-2, with TRBD1 matching over 7 bases. CDR1 LGHDT and CDR2 YNNKEL come from the germline V gene (reference sequence). The CDR3 is made up of 15 amino acids. The trim removed 0 bases at V and 8 bases at J, leaving 9 bases unmatched. CDR3 sequence: CASSQDIGGYKGYTF. The CDR3 bases are TGTGCCAGCAGCCAAGATATAGGGGGCTATAAGGGCTACACCTTC.

This chain joins TRBV9 and TRBJ2-2; 7 bases line up with TRBD1. The CDR3 runs 15 residues. V shed 3 bases, J shed 2 bases, and the junction held 4 bases outside the gene matches. Germline V lookup: CDR1 SGDLS, CDR2 YYNGEE. Written as DNA, the CDR3 is TGTGCCAGCAGCGCGACAGGGATTAACACCGGGGAGCTGTTTTTT. This sequence encodes CASSATGINTGELFF.

The rearrangement links TRBV2 to TRBJ1-1; TRBD1 agrees at 7 bases. There are 12 residues in the CDR3. Germline V lookup: CDR1 SNHLY, CDR2 FYNNEI. After removal of 8 bases from V and 10 bases from J, the junction contained 10 bases not matched to a gene. CDR3 residues: CASGAGGETAFF. For the CDR3, the DNA is TGTGCCAGCGGGGCAGGGGGTGAGACAGCTTTCTTT. Drawing the rest from reference TRBV2 and TRBJ1-1, the complete variable domain is EPEVTQTPSHQVTQMGQEVILRCVPISNHLYFYWYRQILGQKVEFLVSFYNNEISEKSEIFDDQFSVERPDGSNFTLKIRSTKLEDSAMYFCASGAGGETAFFGQGTRLTVV.

The gene calls are TRBV10-3 and TRBJ1-2; D unclear. Germline lookup yields CDR1 ENHRY and CDR2 SYGVKD. V lost 7 bases, J lost 0 bases, and 9 bases lay in between. The CDR3 covers 13 residues. The CDR3 DNA follows: TGTGCCATCAAGGCAGGCCCTAACTATGGCTACACCTTC. Translating gives CAIKAGPNYGYTF.

V usage is TRBV2 and J usage is TRBJ1-1; TRBD1 matches 8 bases. V trimming: 6 bases; J trimming: 4 bases; junction bases outside the gene matches: 4. Looked up from germline, CDR1 is SNHLY and CDR2 is FYNNEI. The length of the CDR3 is 13 residues. This chain's CDR3 is CASRVRGPTEAFF. The CDR3 region has the DNA TGTGCCAGCAGGGTCAGGGGGCCCACTGAAGCTTTCTTT.

The chain joins TRBV9 to TRBJ2-5, with D tentatively TRBD1 (5 bases). V was shortened by 0 bases and J by 5 bases, with 14 bases between the two germline ends. The CDR3 loop spans 15 amino acids. Germline V CDR1 and CDR2: SGDLS, YYNGEE. DNA for the CDR3: TGTGCCAGCAGCGTAGGGGGCGCCGATTTCGAGACCCAGTACTTC. It yields the protein CASSVGGADFETQYF.

This sequence joins TRBV21-1 and TRBJ2-2; the DNA was not compared with TRBD1, the D call given in the table. TRBV21-1 is termed a pseudogene. The CDR3 length is 15 residues. CDR3 bases: TGTGCCAGCAGTTATAGACAGGCAAACACCGGGGAGCTGTTTTTT. It encodes CASSYRQANTGELFF.

This chain connects TRBV12-3 or TRBV12-4 to TRBJ1-3; D is uncertain. Trimming removed 6 bases from V and 4 bases from J, with 10 bases in between. The CDR3 loop spans 13 amino acids. The CDR3 DNA reads as TGTGCCAGCAGACTCGGCGGAGGAAACACCATATATTTT. Translating gives CASRLGGGNTIYF.

The chain is built from TRBV7-2 and TRBJ2-7, with D maybe TRBD1 (6 bases). Germline CDR1 SGHTA, CDR2 FQGNSA. Trimming took off 5 bases at V and 2 bases at J, with 13 bases between the two ends. The CDR3 has 14 residues. Here the CDR3 reads CASSPDRATYEQYF. CDR3 DNA: TGTGCCAGCAGCCCGGACAGAGCAACCTACGAGCAGTACTTC.

The chain has TRBV6-1 and TRBJ2-2; TRBD1 agrees at 10 bases. The trim removed 3 bases at V and 7 bases at J, leaving 5 bases unmatched. This CDR3 comprises 15 residues. CDR1 is MNHNS and CDR2 is SASEGT in the germline V gene. The CDR3 sequence is CASSEGQGLGGELFF. The CDR3, as DNA: TGTGCCAGCAGTGAGGGACAGGGGCTTGGCGGGGAGCTGTTTTTT.

The chain joins TRBV19 to TRBJ1-5; D is unclear. V was shortened by 3 bases and J by 5 bases, with 5 bases between the two germline ends. This CDR3 comprises 12 residues. From germline, CDR1 is LNHDA and CDR2 SQIVND (reference sequence). CDR3 in amino acids: CASSIEDQPQHF. In DNA, the CDR3 is TGTGCCAGTAGTATCGAGGATCAGCCCCAGCATTTT.

The genes are TRBV6-2 or TRBV6-3 and TRBJ1-5; the D is unclear. The V gene's germline CDR1 is MNHEY and CDR2 SVGEGT. The CDR3 loop spans 18 amino acids. V gave up 6 bases and J gave up 1 base, with 22 bases separating them. In nucleotides, the CDR3 is TGTGCCAGCAGCCCCCGCCCGGCGGCGGGGAGAAGCAATCAGCCCCAGCATTTT. It encodes CASSPRPAAGRSNQPQHF.

V gene TRBV7-9 combines with J gene TRBJ1-2; D not resolved. Looked up from germline, CDR1 is SEHNR and CDR2 is FQNEAQ (reference sequence). V lost 3 bases to trimming and J lost 8 bases, with 10 bases between them. There are 12 residues in the CDR3. CDR3 coding DNA: TGTGCCAGCAGCTTCTTATCGGGAGGCTACACCTTC. Amino acids: CASSFLSGGYTF.

The rearrangement links TRBV7-8 to TRBJ1-2, with 7 bases aligning to TRBD1. CDR1 SGHVS and CDR2 FQNEAQ come from the germline V gene. J was trimmed by 6 bases and V by 5 bases; bases with no gene match: 12. The CDR3 is 15 amino acids. CDR3 nucleotide sequence: TGTGCCAGCAGCGCCCTAGGGGGCGCGAGGAATGGCTACACCTTC. Amino acids: CASSALGGARNGYTF.

The chain is built from TRBV6-5 and TRBJ1-5; D is possibly TRBD1 (6 bases). Germline V gene data show CDR1 as MNHEY and CDR2 as SVGAGI. The length of the CDR3 is 14 residues. The germline V and J ends were trimmed by 7 bases and 0 bases, with 10 bases remaining between them. The DNA of the CDR3 is TGTGCCAGCAAACAGGGCGGTAGCAATCAGCCCCAGCATTTT. Translation: CASKQGGSNQPQHF.

This clone was seen a few times. V usage is TRBV15 and J usage is TRBJ1-1; D not resolved. The V and J ends lost 0 bases and 0 bases respectively, with 8 bases between them. The CDR3 totals 15 residues. Germline V gene data show CDR1 as LNHNV and CDR2 as YYDKDF (reference sequence). This CDR3 is CATSRDRMMNTEAFF. CDR3 in DNA: TGTGCCACCAGCAGAGATAGAATGATGAACACTGAAGCTTTCTTT.

This chain connects TRBV29-1 to TRBJ1-5; D gene uncertain. CDR1 SQVTM and CDR2 ANQGSEA come from the germline V gene. Trimming shortened V by 4 bases and J by 1 base, and 8 bases separated the two germline ends. CDR3 size: 13 residues. The CDR3 nucleotides are TGCAGCGTTGCCCGTGAGAGCAATCAGCCCCAGCATTTT. Translated, it gives CSVARESNQPQHF.

V is TRBV27 and J is TRBJ1-5; no firm D call. The CDR3 has 14 amino acids. The germline V and J ends were trimmed by 3 bases and 7 bases, with 13 bases remaining between them. Germline CDR1 is MNHEY and CDR2 is SMNVEV (reference sequence). In DNA, the CDR3 is TGTGCCAGCAGTTTCGGGAGGGATCTACAGCCCCAGCATTTT. Its protein is CASSFGRDLQPQHF.

The V call is TRBV18, the J call TRBJ1-6, with TRBD1 identical over 9 bases. With V trimmed by 3 bases and J by 5 bases, 5 bases remained unmatched. This CDR3 comprises 16 residues. The V gene's germline CDR1 is KGHSH and CDR2 LQKENI. The CDR3 sequence: CASSPNGQGNNSPLHF. The CDR3 coding sequence is TGTGCCAGCTCACCTAACGGACAGGGGAATAATTCACCCCTCCACTTT. The whole variable domain, remainder taken from reference TRBV18 and TRBJ1-6, is NAGVMQNPRHLVRRRGQEARLRCSPMKGHSHVYWYRQLPEEGLKFMVYLQKENIIDESGMPKERFSAEFPKEGPSILRIQQVVRGDSAAYFCASSPNGQGNNSPLHFGNGTRLTVT.

This chain links TRBV11-2 with TRBJ2-3, with D unclear. The CDR3 is 14 residues long. The V end was cut by 7 bases, the J end by 8 bases, with 19 bases between. Germline CDR1 reads SGHAT; CDR2 reads FQNNGV. CDR3 coding DNA: TGTGCCAGCACCGTCGGAGTCGCCCCCGTTACGCAGTATTTT. This translates into CASTVGVAPVTQYF.